The clone carrying this TCR beta chain ranks as medium-sized. Antigen: not known. Indicated treatment: roughly 10-day PBMC culture with coronavirus spike peptide pools or control peptides (ViraFEST assay). The data are from a study of vaccination and CD4 T cells after COVID-19. Study summary: The convalescent population consisted of six males and four females, two of whom were of Hispanic ethnicity. Samples were taken after vaccination, a median of around 67 days after dose two, with a range of 14 to 241.

Study conclusions and caveats: Only relatively few convalescent patients were studied, and early post-infection timepoints were not analyzed.

With the Oncomine TCR Beta short-read assay, DNA from cultured CD4+ T cells was sequenced. TCRdb fed the PCR reads into MiXCR, producing one record per CDR3 protein. In the table there are fewer than 15,000 distinct CDR3 sequences, 60% to 80% of which are singletons. V was pared by 4 bases and J by 8 bases, with 23 bases between. Germline V gene sequence: CDR1 GTSNPN, CDR2 SVGIG (reference sequence). The CDR3 has 15 residues. The chain joins TRBV30 to TRBJ1-2, with D tentatively TRBD1 (6 bases). The specimen was CD4+ T cells from blood, cultured in vitro, collected after SARS-CoV-2 vaccination. The receptor comes from a human donor who received a COVID-19 vaccine. The DNA for the CDR3 is TGTGCCTGGACCCAGGGGTCAGGGTGGGCGGCAGGCTACACCTTC. Protein product: CAWTQGSGWAAGYTF.